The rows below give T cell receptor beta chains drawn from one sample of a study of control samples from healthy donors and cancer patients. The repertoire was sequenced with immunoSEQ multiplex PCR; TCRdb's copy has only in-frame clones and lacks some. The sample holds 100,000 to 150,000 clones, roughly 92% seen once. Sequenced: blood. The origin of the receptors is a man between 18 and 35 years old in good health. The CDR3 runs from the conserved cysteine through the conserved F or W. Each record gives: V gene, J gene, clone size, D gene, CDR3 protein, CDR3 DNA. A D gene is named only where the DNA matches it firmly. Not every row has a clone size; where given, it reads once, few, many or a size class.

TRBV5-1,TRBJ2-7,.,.,CASSPSPAAYEQYF,TGCGCCAGCAGTCCCTCCCCGGCAGCATACGAGCAGTACTTC
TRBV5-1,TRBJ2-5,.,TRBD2,CASSFAGAEETQYF,TGCGCCAGCAGCTTCGCGGGAGCTGAAGAGACCCAGTACTTC
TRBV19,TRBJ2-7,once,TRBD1,CASSMADRENYEQYF,TGTGCCAGTAGTATGGCGGACAGGGAAAACTACGAGCAGTACTTC
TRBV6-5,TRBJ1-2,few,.,CASSKRSGGYTF,TGTGCCAGCAGTAAACGGTCTGGCGGCTACACCTTC
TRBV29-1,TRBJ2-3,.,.,CSVGLHTDTQYF,TGCAGCGTCGGACTACACACAGATACGCAGTATTTT
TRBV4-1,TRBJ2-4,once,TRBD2,CASSQSSGVMGKNIQYF,TGCGCCAGCAGCCAATCTAGCGGGGTGATGGGCAAAAACATTCAGTACTTC
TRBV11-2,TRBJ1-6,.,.,CASSLDSNSPLHF,TGTGCCAGCAGCTTAGACAGCAATTCACCCCTCCACTTT
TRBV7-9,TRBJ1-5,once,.,CASSLGSGGGQPQHF,TGTGCCAGCAGCTTAGGATCGGGGGGCGGGCAGCCCCAGCATTTT
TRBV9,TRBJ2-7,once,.,CASSVSGWGGQYF,TGTGCCAGCAGCGTATCAGGTTGGGGTGGGCAGTACTTC
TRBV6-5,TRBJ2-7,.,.,CASTQPNYEQYF,TGTGCCAGCACACAGCCCAACTACGAGCAGTACTTC
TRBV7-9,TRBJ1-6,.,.,CASSFGALFSPLHF,TGTGCCAGCAGCTTTGGCGCTTTGTTTTCACCCCTCCACTTT
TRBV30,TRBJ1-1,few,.,CAWSVEGVTEAFF,TGTGCCTGGAGTGTTGAGGGGGTTACTGAAGCTTTCTTT
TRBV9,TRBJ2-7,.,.,CASSSRESYEQYF,TGTGCCAGCAGCTCCAGGGAAAGCTACGAGCAGTACTTC
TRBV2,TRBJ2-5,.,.,CASNPGLPKYTQYF,TGTGCCAGCAACCCGGGACTTCCCAAGTATACCCAGTACTTC
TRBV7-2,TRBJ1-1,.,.,CASSFAGMNTEAFF,TGTGCCAGCAGCTTTGCAGGAATGAACACTGAAGCTTTCTTT
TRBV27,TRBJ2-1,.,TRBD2,CASSQLAGGGKEQFF,TGTGCCAGCAGTCAGCTAGCGGGGGGAGGGAAGGAGCAGTTCTTC
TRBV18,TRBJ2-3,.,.,CASSPPVVTDTQYF,TGTGCCAGCTCACCACCTGTTGTCACAGATACGCAGTATTTT
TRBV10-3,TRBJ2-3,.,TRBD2,CAISERAGLGTDTQYF,TGTGCCATCAGTGAACGAGCGGGGCTCGGCACAGATACGCAGTATTTT
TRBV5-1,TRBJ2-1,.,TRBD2,CASSLAAGGPYEQFF,TGCGCCAGCAGCTTGGCAGCGGGGGGGCCGTATGAGCAGTTCTTC
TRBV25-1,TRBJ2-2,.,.,CASDRGSGELFF,TGTGCCAGCGATAGGGGTTCCGGGGAGCTGTTTTTT
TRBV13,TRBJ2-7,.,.,CASSLGLTGSSYEQYF,TGTGCCAGCAGCTTAGGCCTCACAGGGTCCTCCTACGAGCAGTACTTC
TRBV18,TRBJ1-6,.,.,CASSLGASPYNSPLHF,TGTGCCAGCTCGTTGGGGGCCAGCCCCTATAATTCACCCCTCCACTTT
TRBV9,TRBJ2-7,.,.,CASSARETGIYEQYF,TGTGCCAGCAGCGCCCGAGAGACCGGTATCTACGAGCAGTACTTC
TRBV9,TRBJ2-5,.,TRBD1,CASSLYGTGLETQYF,TGTGCCAGCAGCCTGTATGGGACAGGGTTAGAGACCCAGTACTTC
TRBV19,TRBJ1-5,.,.,CAYLGGGRNQPQHF,TGTGCCTACCTGGGCGGCGGGCGCAATCAGCCCCAGCATTTT
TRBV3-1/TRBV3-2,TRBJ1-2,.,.,CASSQGASAWGYTF,TGTGCCAGCAGCCAAGGAGCCAGCGCGTGGGGCTACACCTTC
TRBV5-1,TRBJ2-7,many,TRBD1,CASKEDRGPEQYF,TGCGCCAGCAAGGAGGACAGGGGGCCCGAGCAGTACTTC
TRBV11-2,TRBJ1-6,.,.,CASSLDPGRENSPLHF,TGTGCCAGCAGCTTAGACCCGGGACGGGAAAATTCACCCCTCCACTTT
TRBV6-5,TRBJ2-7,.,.,CASTPNWGWGEQYF,TGTGCCAGCACACCCAACTGGGGGTGGGGCGAGCAGTACTTC
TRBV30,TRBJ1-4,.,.,CAWAKGFGNEKLFF,TGTGCCTGGGCCAAGGGCTTCGGTAATGAAAAACTGTTTTTT
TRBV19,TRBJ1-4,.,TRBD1,CASSAPGGEKLFF,TGTGCCAGTAGTGCTCCAGGGGGAGAAAAACTGTTTTTT
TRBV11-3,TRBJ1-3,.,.,CASSLDAGRGSGNTIYF,TGTGCCAGCAGCCTCGACGCGGGGAGGGGGTCAGGAAACACCATATATTTT
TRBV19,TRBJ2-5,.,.,CASSGAQETQYF,TGTGCCAGTAGCGGCGCACAAGAGACCCAGTACTTC
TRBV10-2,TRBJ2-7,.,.,CASSQGRKSSYEQYF,TGCGCCAGCAGCCAGGGACGGAAGAGCTCCTACGAGCAGTACTTC
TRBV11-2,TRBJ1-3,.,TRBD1,CASSLAVDRGLNTIYF,TGTGCCAGCAGCTTAGCCGTTGACAGGGGACTGAACACCATATATTTT
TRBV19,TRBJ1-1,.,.,CASSTPRAGEAFF,TGTGCCAGTAGTACGCCTCGGGCGGGAGAAGCTTTCTTT
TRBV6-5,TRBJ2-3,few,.,CASSRDNSPGDTQYF,TGTGCCAGCAGTCGGGACAACTCACCCGGAGATACGCAGTATTTT
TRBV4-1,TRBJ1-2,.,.,CASSQVGGVLGDGYTF,TGCGCCAGCAGCCAAGTAGGCGGGGTATTAGGCGATGGCTACACCTTC
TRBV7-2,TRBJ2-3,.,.,CASSLGLAQRGATQYF,TGTGCCAGCAGCCTGGGACTGGCTCAACGCGGCGCTACGCAGTATTTT
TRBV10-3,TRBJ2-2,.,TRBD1,CAISEGQGATGELFF,TGTGCCATCAGTGAGGGACAGGGGGCCACCGGGGAGCTGTTTTTT
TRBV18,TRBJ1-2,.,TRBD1,CASSHRGQGYYGYTF,TGTGCCAGCTCACATAGGGGACAGGGGTACTATGGCTACACCTTC
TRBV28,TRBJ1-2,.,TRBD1,CASSRPGTGGIRGGYTF,TGTGCCAGCAGTCGTCCCGGGACAGGGGGAATTCGTGGTGGCTACACCTTC
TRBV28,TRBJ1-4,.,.,CASSLYPKTPVSGEKLFF,TGTGCCAGCAGTTTATACCCGAAGACCCCCGTCTCCGGTGAAAAACTGTTTTTT
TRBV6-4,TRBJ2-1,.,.,CASSDSGRGGGGRNEQFF,TGTGCCAGCAGTGACTCGGGTAGGGGGGGCGGAGGACGGAATGAGCAGTTCTTC
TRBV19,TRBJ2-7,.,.,CASSNGRSYEQYF,TGTGCCAGTAGTAACGGACGGTCCTACGAGCAGTACTTC
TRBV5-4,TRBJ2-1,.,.,CASSLDRVNEQFF,TGTGCCAGCAGCTTGGACAGGGTAAATGAGCAGTTCTTC
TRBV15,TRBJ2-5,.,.,CATSRSGGPGETQYF,TGTGCCACCAGCAGATCCGGGGGCCCTGGGGAGACCCAGTACTTC